The 25 T cell receptor beta chains reported below all come from one sample, sequenced in a study of T cells in localized non-small cell lung cancer. Data came from immunoSEQ multiplex PCR; TCRdb stores just in-frame clones and leaves some out. The data hold around 2,000 clones, with 30% to 40% observed a single time. The material was lung tumor tissue, obtained before any cancer treatment. These receptors were obtained from a man between 35 and 75 years old with stage I lung adenocarcinoma.

By frequency in the sample, this clone is medium-sized. The chain recombines TRBV11-3 with TRBJ2-3; D gene uncertain. The V end lost 1 base, the J end lost 0 bases, and 11 bases lay between the germline ends. Germline V CDR1 and CDR2: SGHNT, YENEEA. CDR3 size: 16 residues. In nucleotides, the CDR3 is TGTGCCAGCAGCTTAGGACGACCGCCTAGCACAGATACGCAGTATTTT. This gives the protein CASSLGRPPSTDTQYF.

The chain carries TRBV6-7 and TRBJ1-4; D ambiguous. TRBV6-7 has ORF status, its function being uncertain. V lost 6 bases and J 6 bases, leaving 5 bases between the germline ends. This CDR3 region has 11 residues. CDR3 sequence: CASSKDEKLFF. CDR3 bases: TGTGCCAGCAGCAAAGATGAAAAACTGTTTTTT.

This clone was seen a few times. The chain is built from TRBV11-3 and TRBJ2-2; 7 positions match TRBD1. Unmatched junction bases numbered 8, after V lost 5 bases and J lost 2 bases. Germline-derived CDR1 and CDR2 are SGHNT and YENEEA. The CDR3 totals 16 residues. CDR3 sequence: CASSPPGDRNTGELFF. The CDR3 DNA reads as TGTGCCAGCAGCCCCCCTGGGGACAGAAACACCGGGGAGCTGTTTTTT.

The genes are TRBV19 and TRBJ2-3; TRBD2 aligns across 13 bases. Trimming took 5 bases from V and 2 from J; bases not matched to a gene: 7. Looked up from germline, CDR1 is LNHDA and CDR2 is SQIVND (reference sequence). CDR3 length equals 17 residues. The CDR3 reads CASSSTSGGVLTDTQYF. The CDR3 region has the DNA TGTGCCAGTAGTTCCACTAGCGGGGGGGTCCTCACAGATACGCAGTATTTT. Full variable domain (missing parts from reference TRBV19 and TRBJ2-3): DGGITQSPKYLFRKEGQNVTLSCEQNLNHDAMYWYRQDPGQGLRLIYYSQIVNDFQKGDIAEGYSVSREKKESFPLTVTSAQKNPTAFYLCASSSTSGGVLTDTQYFGPGTRLTVL.

A few counts support this clone. This chain connects TRBV6-8 to TRBJ1-3, with TRBD1 matching 8 bases. Germline V gives CDR1 MNHGY, CDR2 SAAAGT. The CDR3 loop spans 18 amino acids. The V and J ends lost 4 bases and 1 base, in that order; junction bases with no gene match: 12. Written as DNA, the CDR3 is TGTGCCAGCAGTTGGGGGGCCTGGCAGGGGGCTTCTGGAAACACCATATATTTT. This encodes CASSWGAWQGASGNTIYF.

This chain uses TRBV11-3 with TRBJ2-1; possible D gene TRBD2, 5 bases. Germline CDR1 reads SGHNT; CDR2 reads YENEEA. This CDR3 spans 14 amino acids. V was cut by 4 bases and J by 5 bases, with 12 bases left in between. CDR3 sequence (DNA): TGTGCCAGCAGCTCGTATAGCGAGAACAATGAGCAGTTCTTC. This encodes CASSSYSENNEQFF.

The V call is TRBV11-3, the J call TRBJ2-5; the D gene is possibly TRBD2 (5 bases). There are 16 residues in the CDR3. Germline CDR1 and CDR2: SGHNT and YENEEA. V lost 3 bases and J 7 bases, leaving 21 bases between the germline ends. CDR3 bases: TGTGCCAGCAGCTTGGACGTTGCCCGGGGATGGGGGACCCAGTACTTC. This encodes CASSLDVARGWGTQYF.

The sample holds a few counts of this clone. This chain joins TRBV4-1 and TRBJ1-1; D unresolved. CDR3 length equals 16 residues. Germline V gives CDR1 MGHRA, CDR2 YSYEKL. Trimming pared 3 bases from V and 1 base from J, leaving 15 bases between. CDR3 loop: CASSQEEQSPNTEAFF. As DNA, the CDR3 is TGCGCCAGCAGCCAGGAAGAGCAGTCCCCGAACACTGAAGCTTTCTTT.

By sample fraction, this clone is medium-sized. This sequence joins TRBV11-3 and TRBJ2-5; no definite D call. Trimming took off 3 bases at V and 1 base at J, with 12 bases between the two ends. CDR3 length: 15 residues. CDR1 and CDR2 from the germline V gene are SGHNT and YENEEA. DNA of the CDR3: TGTGCCAGCAGCTTTTGGGCAGGACCCCAAGAGACCCAGTACTTC. Translation: CASSFWAGPQETQYF.

This clone counts as medium-sized. The chain links TRBV6-8 to TRBJ2-3; either TRBD1 or TRBD2 may fit D (5 bases each). This CDR3 has 14 residues. V lost 2 bases, J lost 4 bases, and 10 bases lay in between. The germline V gene encodes CDR1 MNHGY and CDR2 SAAAGT. The CDR3 loop reads CASSYVMGADTQYF. CDR3 in DNA: TGTGCCAGCAGTTACGTGATGGGGGCAGATACGCAGTATTTT.

The chain recombines TRBV18 with TRBJ2-7; D may be TRBD2 (6 bases). Trimming left V 5 bases short and J 2 bases short, with 10 bases between. CDR1 KGHSH and CDR2 LQKENI come from the germline V gene. This CDR3 has 13 amino acids. CDR3: CASSAGGPYEQYF. CDR3 DNA: TGTGCCAGCTCAGCCGGAGGGCCCTACGAGCAGTACTTC. The whole variable domain, remainder taken from reference TRBV18 and TRBJ2-7, is NAGVMQNPRHLVRRRGQEARLRCSPMKGHSHVYWYRQLPEEGLKFMVYLQKENIIDESGMPKERFSAEFPKEGPSILRIQQVVRGDSAAYFCASSAGGPYEQYFGPGTRLTVT.

Only a few counts were recorded for this clone. The chain recombines TRBV11-3 with TRBJ2-7; no clear D. Germline assignment: CDR1 SGHNT and CDR2 YENEEA. CDR3 size: 15 residues. V lost 3 bases and J lost 2, with 14 bases in between. CDR3 in DNA: TGTGCCAGCAGCTTGGCCGGCAGTCGAGCCTACGAGCAGTACTTC. Its protein is CASSLAGSRAYEQYF.

There are a few counts of this clone. The V call is TRBV6-8, the J call TRBJ1-2; no definite D call. The V gene's germline CDR1 is MNHGY and CDR2 SAAAGT. The CDR3 runs to 14 residues. V dropped 6 bases and J dropped 7 bases, with 18 bases sitting between them. The CDR3 loop reads CASRKELSQIGYTF. Written as DNA, the CDR3 is TGTGCCAGCAGGAAGGAGTTGTCGCAAATTGGCTACACCTTC.

The chain joins TRBV6-8 to TRBJ1-2; no clear D gene. CDR1 and CDR2 (germline): MNHGY, SAAAGT. This CDR3 has 15 amino acids. Trimming removed 6 bases from V and 5 bases from J, with 19 bases in between. This CDR3 is CASRVWAFVFYGYTF. The CDR3 bases are TGTGCCAGCAGGGTATGGGCATTCGTCTTTTATGGCTACACCTTC.

The table lists this clone with a few counts. This chain's CDR3 is CASSKKDRGIAITEAFF. The CDR3, as DNA: TGTGCCAGCAGCAAAAAGGACAGGGGAATAGCGATCACTGAAGCTTTCTTT. The V and J genes are TRBV9 and TRBJ1-1; 9 bases match TRBD1. CDR1 is SGDLS and CDR2 is YYNGEE in the germline V gene. V gave up 4 bases and J gave up 4 bases; unmatched junction bases: 14. This CDR3 contains 17 residues.

The chain recombines TRBV25-1 with TRBJ2-1, with TRBD2 as a possible D gene (6 bases). CDR3 length equals 15 residues. V lost 3 bases and J lost 5, with 14 bases in between. Germline assignment: CDR1 MGHDK and CDR2 SYGVNS. The CDR3 region is CASSDGGSYDNEQFF. In DNA form, the CDR3 reads TGTGCCAGCAGTGACGGGGGATCCTACGACAATGAGCAGTTCTTC.

In its sample, this clone was seen a few times. This sequence joins TRBV15 and TRBJ2-7; 9 bases are a match to TRBD1. The germline CDR1 and CDR2 sequences are LNHNV and YYDKDF (reference sequence). V gave up 3 bases and J gave up 7 bases; unmatched junction bases: 16. The CDR3 totals 17 residues. The CDR3 protein is CATSSRAPRTGVWEQYF. The DNA for the CDR3 is TGTGCCACCAGCAGCAGAGCCCCCCGGACAGGGGTTTGGGAGCAGTACTTC.

V is TRBV11-3 and J is TRBJ1-4; D is uncertain. The CDR3 runs 15 residues. Trimming took off 2 bases at V and 3 bases at J, with 10 bases between the two ends. Germline CDR1 is SGHNT and CDR2 is YENEEA. In DNA, the CDR3 is TGTGCCAGCAGCTTATTTAAGGGATCTAATGAAAAACTGTTTTTT. Protein product: CASSLFKGSNEKLFF.

This clone has more than one count but fewer than ten. The chain carries TRBV15 and TRBJ1-5, with 10 bases aligning to TRBD1. The CDR3 has 15 amino acids. V shed 3 bases and J 6 bases; nucleotides not matched to a gene: 5. Per the germline V gene, CDR1 is LNHNV and CDR2 is YYDKDF (reference sequence). The CDR3 bases are TGTGCCACCAGCAGCAGACAGGGGGCAGGTCAGCCCCAGCATTTT. It translates to CATSSRQGAGQPQHF.

This clone was counted between two and nine times. CDR3 loop: CAISESGVSPLHF. The CDR3 bases are TGTGCCATCAGTGAGTCGGGGGTTTCACCCCTCCACTTT. The rearrangement links TRBV10-3 to TRBJ1-6, with a possible D match to TRBD1 (5 bases). The CDR3 is 13 amino acids. CDR1 ENHRY and CDR2 SYGVKD come from the germline V gene. The V gene lost 0 bases and the J gene lost 9 bases, with 6 bases spanning the gap.

This clone is large (0.1 to 1%) by share. The V and J genes are TRBV11-3 and TRBJ1-2; D is possibly TRBD1 (5 bases). The length of the CDR3 is 15 residues. CDR1 and CDR2 (germline): SGHNT, YENEEA. V was clipped by 3 bases and J by 8 bases, with 19 bases between them. DNA for the CDR3: TGTGCCAGCAGCTTTTGGGTAACAGGCGCGCGGGGCTACACCTTC. Amino acids: CASSFWVTGARGYTF.

The CDR3 loop reads CASRTTGGYEQYF. The CDR3 nucleotides are TGTGCCAGTAGAACGACAGGGGGCTACGAGCAGTACTTC. The V gene is TRBV19, the J gene TRBJ2-7, with 9 positions matching TRBD1. The length of the CDR3 is 13 residues. The V segment lost 6 bases and the J segment 3 bases; nucleotides outside the gene matches: 3. Looked up from germline, CDR1 is LNHDA and CDR2 is SQIVND (reference sequence).

This clone was recorded once. The V and J genes are TRBV19 and TRBJ1-1; perhaps TRBD1 as D (5 bases). Per the germline V gene, CDR1 is LNHDA and CDR2 is SQIVND (reference sequence). The V gene lost 0 bases and the J gene lost 9 bases, with 11 bases spanning the gap. This CDR3 is built from 13 residues. The CDR3 DNA is TGTGCCAGTAGTATAGATTCCGCAGGGAAAGCTTTCTTT. It is translated as CASSIDSAGKAFF.

The chain is built from TRBV28 and TRBJ1-2; TRBD1 might be the D (6 bases). The CDR3 has 12 residues. The germline CDR1 and CDR2 sequences are MDHEN and SYDVKM. V was clipped by 8 bases and J by 11 bases, with 18 bases between them. The CDR3 nucleotides are TGTGCCAGCGTGAGTCAGGGGCTAGGGTACACCTTC. It is translated as CASVSQGLGYTF.

In its sample, this clone was seen a few times. The V call is TRBV6-8, the J call TRBJ1-6; D ambiguous. V gave up 3 bases and J gave up 8 bases, with 8 bases separating them. Per the germline V gene, CDR1 is MNHGY and CDR2 is SAAAGT. The CDR3 has 13 residues. CDR3 DNA: TGTGCCAGCAGTTATAATTCCGATTCACCCCTCCACTTT. It is translated as CASSYNSDSPLHF.